The sequence of this T cell receptor (beta chain) was determined in a study of blood T cell repertoires in COVID-19. Study-wide context: The origin of the acute and convalescent COVID-19 samples was the United States, Italy and Spain. PBMCs, B-cell-depleted T cells, or T cells provided the cDNA or gDNA that made up the material.

The repertoire was sequenced with immunoSEQ multiplex PCR; TCRdb's copy has only in-frame clones and lacks some. The data contain some 670,000 clones, 75% to 90% of them singletons. The sequence derives from a woman younger than 30 with acute or convalescent COVID-19. The sequenced sample was peripheral blood.

The CDR3 loop reads CASSPGTSGGPEQFF. The DNA for the CDR3 is TGTGCCAGTAGCCCCGGGACTAGCGGGGGGCCGGAGCAGTTCTTC. The J gene is TRBJ2-1, the V gene TRBV19, with 15 bases lining up with TRBD2. Trimming at V came to 6 bases and at J to 10 bases, leaving 7 bases not matched to a gene. From germline, CDR1 is LNHDA and CDR2 SQIVND (reference sequence). This CDR3 has 15 amino acids.